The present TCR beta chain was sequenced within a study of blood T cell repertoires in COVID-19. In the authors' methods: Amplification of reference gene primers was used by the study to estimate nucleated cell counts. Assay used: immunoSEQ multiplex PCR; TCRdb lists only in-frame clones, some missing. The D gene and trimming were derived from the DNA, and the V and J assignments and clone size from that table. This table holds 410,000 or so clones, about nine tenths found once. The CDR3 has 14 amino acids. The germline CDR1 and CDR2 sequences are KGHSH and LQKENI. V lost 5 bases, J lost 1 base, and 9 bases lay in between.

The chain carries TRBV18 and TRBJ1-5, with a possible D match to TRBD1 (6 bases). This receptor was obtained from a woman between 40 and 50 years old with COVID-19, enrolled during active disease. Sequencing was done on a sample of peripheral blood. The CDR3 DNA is TGTGCCAGCTCAACAGGGCCGAGCAATCAGCCCCAGCATTTT. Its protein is CASSTGPSNQPQHF. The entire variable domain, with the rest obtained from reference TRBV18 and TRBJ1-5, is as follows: NAGVMQNPRHLVRRRGQEARLRCSPMKGHSHVYWYRQLPEEGLKFMVYLQKENIIDESGMPKERFSAEFPKEGPSILRIQQVVRGDSAAYFCASSTGPSNQPQHFGDGTRLSIL.